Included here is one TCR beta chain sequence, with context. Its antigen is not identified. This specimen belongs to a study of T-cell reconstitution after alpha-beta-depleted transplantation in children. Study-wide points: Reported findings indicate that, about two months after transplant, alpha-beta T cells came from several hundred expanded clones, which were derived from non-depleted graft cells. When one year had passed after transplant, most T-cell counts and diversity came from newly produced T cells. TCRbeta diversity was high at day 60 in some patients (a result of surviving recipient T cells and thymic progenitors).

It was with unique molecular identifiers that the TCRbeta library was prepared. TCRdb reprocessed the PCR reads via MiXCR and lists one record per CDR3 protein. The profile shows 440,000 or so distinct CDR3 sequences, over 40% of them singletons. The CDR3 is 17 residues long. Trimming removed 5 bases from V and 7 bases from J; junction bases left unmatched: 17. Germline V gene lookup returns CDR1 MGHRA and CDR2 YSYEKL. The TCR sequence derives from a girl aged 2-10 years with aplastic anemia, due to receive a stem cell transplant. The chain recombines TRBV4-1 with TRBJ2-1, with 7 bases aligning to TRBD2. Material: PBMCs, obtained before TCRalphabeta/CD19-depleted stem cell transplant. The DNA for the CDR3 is TGCGCCAGCAGCGTCTTGCCGAGGGCGCTCGGGGGGAATGAGCAGTTCTTC. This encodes CASSVLPRALGGNEQFF.